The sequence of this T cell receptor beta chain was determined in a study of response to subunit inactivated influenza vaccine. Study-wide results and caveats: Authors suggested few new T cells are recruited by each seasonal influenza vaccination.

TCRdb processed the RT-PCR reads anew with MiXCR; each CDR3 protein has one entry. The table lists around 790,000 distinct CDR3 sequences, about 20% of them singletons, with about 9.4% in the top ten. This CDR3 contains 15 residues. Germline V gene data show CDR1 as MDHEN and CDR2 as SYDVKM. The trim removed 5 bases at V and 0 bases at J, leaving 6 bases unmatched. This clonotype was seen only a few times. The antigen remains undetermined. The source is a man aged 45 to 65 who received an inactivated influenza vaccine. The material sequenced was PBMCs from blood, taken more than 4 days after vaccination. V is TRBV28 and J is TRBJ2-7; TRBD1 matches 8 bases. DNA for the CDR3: TGTGCCAGCAGTCAGACCGGACAGGGCTCCTACGAGCAGTACTTC. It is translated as CASSQTGQGSYEQYF.